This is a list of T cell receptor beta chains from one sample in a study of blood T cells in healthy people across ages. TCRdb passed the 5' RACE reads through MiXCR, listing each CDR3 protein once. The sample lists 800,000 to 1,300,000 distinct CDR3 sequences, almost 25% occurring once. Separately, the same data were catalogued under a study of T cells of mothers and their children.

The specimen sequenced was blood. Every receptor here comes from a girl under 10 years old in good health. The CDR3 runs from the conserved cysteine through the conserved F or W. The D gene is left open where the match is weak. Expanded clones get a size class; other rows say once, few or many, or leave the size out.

DNA: TGTGCCAGCAGCCACGCCGGCTTCTCTGGGGCCAACGTCCTGACTTTC
CDR3: CASSHAGFSGANVLTF
size: few
J: TRBJ2-6
D: NA
V: TRBV3-1

DNA: TGCAGCGTTGTACCCGGGAACAGTGTTGATACGCAGTATTTT
CDR3: CSVVPGNSVDTQYF
size: NA
J: TRBJ2-3
D: NA
V: TRBV29-1

DNA: TGTGCCAGCAGCCCCACTCGGGATACGCAGTATTTT
CDR3: CASSPTRDTQYF
size: few
J: TRBJ2-3
D: NA
V: TRBV4-2

DNA: TGTGCCAGCATCGAGACTAGCGGCTACAATGAGCAGTTCTTC
CDR3: CASIETSGYNEQFF
size: NA
J: TRBJ2-1
D: TRBD2
V: TRBV7-8

DNA: TGCGCCAGCGGCCGCTGGGGGCAGGAGGACTACGAGCAGTACTTC
CDR3: CASGRWGQEDYEQYF
size: NA
J: TRBJ2-7
D: NA
V: TRBV4-1

DNA: TGTGCCACCAGTGACAACCGGGACGGCAGCTGCGAGCAGTACTTC
CDR3: CATSDNRDGSCEQYF
size: NA
J: TRBJ2-7
D: NA
V: TRBV24-1

DNA: TGTGCCAGCAGCCCCACTCCCCGGTATTCAGATACGCAGTATTTT
CDR3: CASSPTPRYSDTQYF
size: NA
J: TRBJ2-3
D: NA
V: TRBV9

DNA: TGCAGCGTTGGGATAGTGACAGGCCGGAAGGCGACTGAAGCTTTCTTT
CDR3: CSVGIVTGRKATEAFF
size: few
J: TRBJ1-1
D: NA
V: TRBV29-1

DNA: TGTGCCAGCAGTGGAGGGGTGACCAAAAACATTCAGTACTTC
CDR3: CASSGGVTKNIQYF
size: NA
J: TRBJ2-4
D: NA
V: TRBV6-1

DNA: TGCAGTGCTAGCTTGGGGGAGAATTCACCCCTCCACTTT
CDR3: CSASLGENSPLHF
size: once
J: TRBJ1-6
D: NA
V: TRBV20-1

DNA: TGCAGCTCTCATTCTCCACGGGAGGGTTGGGAGACCCAGTACTTC
CDR3: CSSHSPREGWETQYF
size: few
J: TRBJ2-5
D: TRBD2
V: TRBV29-1

DNA: TGTGCTAGCAGTTCAGAACGACAGGGCTATAGGTACAATGAGCAGTTCTTC
CDR3: CASSSERQGYRYNEQFF
size: NA
J: TRBJ2-1
D: TRBD1
V: TRBV7-9

DNA: TGTGCCAGCAGCTCCCTGGTTGGACGGGGAATGAAGACCCAGTACTTC
CDR3: CASSSLVGRGMKTQYF
size: NA
J: TRBJ2-5
D: NA
V: TRBV11-2

DNA: TGTGCCAGCAGTTTTTGGGAATCGGAGGACTATGAGCAGTTCTTC
CDR3: CASSFWESEDYEQFF
size: few
J: TRBJ2-1
D: NA
V: TRBV12-3/TRBV12-4

DNA: TGTGCCAGCAGCTTTGGGGCAGATGGGACTGAAGCTTTCTTT
CDR3: CASSFGADGTEAFF
size: NA
J: TRBJ1-1
D: NA
V: TRBV7-2